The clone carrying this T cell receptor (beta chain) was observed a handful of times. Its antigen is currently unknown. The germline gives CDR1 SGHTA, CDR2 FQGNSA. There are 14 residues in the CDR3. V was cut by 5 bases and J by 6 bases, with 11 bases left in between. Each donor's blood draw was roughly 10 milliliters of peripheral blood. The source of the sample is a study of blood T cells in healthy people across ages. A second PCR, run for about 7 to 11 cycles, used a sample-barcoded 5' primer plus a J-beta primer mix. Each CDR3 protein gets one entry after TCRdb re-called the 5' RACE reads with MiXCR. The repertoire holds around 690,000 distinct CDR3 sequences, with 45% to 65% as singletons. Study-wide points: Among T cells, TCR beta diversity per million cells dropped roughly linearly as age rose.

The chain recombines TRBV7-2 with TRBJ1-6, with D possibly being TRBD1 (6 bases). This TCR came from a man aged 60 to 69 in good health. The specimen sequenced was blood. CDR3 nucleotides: TGTGCCAGCAGCACAGGGAGAATTAATTCACCCCTCCACTTT. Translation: CASSTGRINSPLHF.